These 13 T cell receptor beta chains originate from one sample sequenced in a study of T cell responses to AZD1222 COVID-19 vaccine. This table comes from immunoSEQ multiplex PCR, and its TCRdb copy is limited to in-frame clones, with some not included. In the table there are tens of thousands of clones, 90% of which are singletons. Source: peripheral blood, taken 28 days after the second AZD1222 dose. The receptor source for this set is an adult who received the AZD1222 COVID-19 vaccine.

This chain links TRBV28 with TRBJ1-6; 7 bases align to TRBD1. Germline V lookup: CDR1 MDHEN, CDR2 SYDVKM. The CDR3 runs to 15 residues. The V gene end was trimmed by 5 bases and the J gene end by 4 bases; junction bases not matched to a gene: 5. The CDR3 region is CASSTPGQYNSPLHF. For the CDR3, the DNA is TGTGCCAGCAGTACCCCGGGACAGTATAATTCACCCCTCCACTTT.

The gene calls are TRBV7-9 and TRBJ2-1, with 12 bases matching TRBD2. The CDR3 covers 18 residues. CDR1 is SEHNR and CDR2 is FQNEAQ in the germline V gene (reference sequence). V trimming: 5 bases; J trimming: 7 bases; junction bases outside the gene matches: 15. In DNA form, the CDR3 reads TGTGCCAGCAGCCCCAGACTAGCGGGGGACCCCGAGGAGAATGAGCAGTTCTTC. This sequence encodes CASSPRLAGDPEENEQFF. The variable domain in full, completed from reference TRBV7-9 and TRBJ2-1, reads DTGVSQNPRHKITKRGQNVTFRCDPISEHNRLYWYRQTLGQGPEFLTYFQNEAQLEKSRLLSDRFSAERPKGSFSTLEIQRTEQGDSAMYLCASSPRLAGDPEENEQFFGPGTRLTVL.

CDR3 in DNA: TGTGCCAGCAGCTTAGAGCAAACGGGGGCCGAGCTGTTTTTT. The encoded protein is CASSLEQTGAELFF. This sequence joins TRBV11-2 and TRBJ2-2; D may match TRBD1 or TRBD2 (6 bases each). The CDR3 covers 14 residues. V lost 0 bases and J 11 bases, leaving 13 bases between the germline ends. Germline V gene sequence: CDR1 SGHAT, CDR2 FQNNGV.

This chain uses TRBV15 with TRBJ1-1; no definite D call. CDR1 and CDR2 (germline): LNHNV, YYDKDF (reference sequence). This CDR3 region has 14 residues. Trimming removed 5 bases from V and 11 bases from J, with 21 bases in between. The CDR3 DNA sequence: TGTGCCACCAGCCCTGATTTGCGGGCTACGGGGGCTTTCTTT. Protein product: CATSPDLRATGAFF.

The V and J genes are TRBV6-5 and TRBJ2-1; 8 bases agree with TRBD2. The V gene end was trimmed by 8 bases and the J gene end by 8 bases; junction bases not matched to a gene: 14. Germline V CDR1 and CDR2: MNHEY, SVGAGI. This CDR3 has 15 residues. In DNA form, the CDR3 reads TGTGCCAGCGCCAGACTAGCGCGGGCCCGGCATGAGCAGTTCTTC. Its translation is CASARLARARHEQFF.

The chain employs TRBV9 and TRBJ2-3, with D possibly TRBD2 on 6 matching bases. The CDR3 consists of 16 residues. Between the trimmed V and J ends, which lost 4 bases and 0 bases, there was a span of 15 bases. Germline V gene sequence: CDR1 SGDLS, CDR2 YYNGEE. Here the CDR3 DNA reads TGTGCCAGCAGCCCTTGGGACGGGACTAGCACAGATACGCAGTATTTT. This codes for CASSPWDGTSTDTQYF.

V and J are TRBV5-5 and TRBJ2-2; D possibly matches TRBD1 or TRBD2 (6 bases each). This CDR3 comprises 19 residues. The germline V and J ends were trimmed by 3 bases and 6 bases, with 27 bases remaining between them. CDR1 and CDR2 from the germline V gene are SGHKS and YYEKEE (reference sequence). The CDR3 DNA reads TGTGCCAGCAGCTCATATGCCTCGGGGGCCCCTTTTGGGGCCGGGGAGCTGTTTTTT. Translated: CASSSYASGAPFGAGELFF.

The chain carries TRBV2 and TRBJ1-1; D gene uncertain. Germline V gene data show CDR1 as SNHLY and CDR2 as FYNNEI. V gave up 9 bases and J gave up 1 base, with 15 bases separating them. The CDR3 loop spans 14 amino acids. CDR3 sequence reads: CASRTIGENTEAFF. The CDR3 DNA reads TGTGCCAGTCGTACCATCGGCGAGAACACTGAAGCTTTCTTT.

This sequence joins TRBV30 and TRBJ2-5; D perhaps matches TRBD2 (7 bases). Germline CDR1 is GTSNPN and CDR2 is SVGIG (reference sequence). The CDR3 loop spans 13 amino acids. Trimming left V 8 bases short and J 5 bases short, with 18 bases between. The DNA for the CDR3 is TGTGCCGGTGGGCGGGGGCCGGGGGAGACCCAGTACTTC. This sequence encodes CAGGRGPGETQYF.

V is TRBV28 and J is TRBJ1-1, with D unclear. The CDR3 extends over 14 amino acids. Germline-derived CDR1 and CDR2 are MDHEN and SYDVKM. Deletions cut 7 bases from V and 0 bases from J, with 12 bases between. CDR3 DNA: TGTGCCAGCATAAAGCCCGGGGTGAACACTGAAGCTTTCTTT. Protein product: CASIKPGVNTEAFF.

J is TRBJ2-2 and V is TRBV15, with D possibly matching TRBD1 (6 bases). V lost 0 bases to trimming and J lost 6 bases, with 14 bases between them. Germline-derived CDR1 and CDR2 are LNHNV and YYDKDF (reference sequence). CDR3 size: 16 residues. CDR3 protein: CATSRDLPRGPGELFF. The CDR3 DNA sequence: TGTGCCACCAGCAGAGATCTACCCAGGGGTCCCGGGGAGCTGTTTTTT.

Comments on this clone: Additional DNA sequences in this sample encode the identical CDR3. The V call is TRBV18, the J call TRBJ2-7; TRBD1 might be the D (5 bases). The germline V gene has CDR1 KGHSH and CDR2 LQKENI. The V end was cut by 0 bases, the J end by 3 bases, with 6 bases between. The CDR3 length is 13 residues. Written as DNA, the CDR3 is TGTGCCAGCTCACCACCAGGGGACTACGAGCAGTACTTC. As protein: CASSPPGDYEQYF.

The genes are TRBV5-6 and TRBJ2-3, with 9 bases fitting TRBD2. Germline loops: CDR1 SGHDT, CDR2 YYEEEE. The CDR3 totals 15 residues. V gave up 6 bases and J gave up 3 bases; unmatched junction bases: 8. This chain's CDR3 is CASNRAGGRTDTQYF. The CDR3 nucleotides are TGTGCCAGCAACCGAGCGGGGGGAAGGACAGATACGCAGTATTTT. Full variable domain (remainder filled in from reference TRBV5-6 and TRBJ2-3): DAGVTQSPTHLIKTRGQQVTLRCSPKSGHDTVSWYQQALGQGPQFIFQYYEEEERQRGNFPDRFSGHQFPNYSSELNVNALLLGDSALYLCASNRAGGRTDTQYFGPGTRLTVL.